The rows below give T cell receptor beta chains drawn from one sample of a study of Ad26.COV2.S vaccination and SARS-CoV-2 variants. Sequenced by immunoSEQ multiplex PCR; TCRdb stores in-frame clones only, minus some. The sample includes approximately 150,000 clones, approximately 90% of them seen just once. The source material was peripheral blood, sampled after recovery from COVID-19. The source of these receptors is a human donor who had recovered from COVID-19. Each CDR3 is given with its conserved first and last residue.

cdr3_length: 13; v_call: TRBV10-1; j_call: TRBJ2-5; cdr3_aa: CASSPRDKSIQYF
cdr3_length: 13; v_call: TRBV27; j_call: TRBJ1-1; cdr3_aa: CASSFGWGTEAFF
cdr3_length: 11; v_call: TRBV20-1; j_call: TRBJ2-3; cdr3_aa: CSAKRTDTQYF
cdr3_length: 14; v_call: TRBV19; j_call: TRBJ2-7; cdr3_aa: CASSMAGTSYEQYF
cdr3_length: 17; v_call: TRBV28; j_call: TRBJ2-3; cdr3_aa: CATQLRDRGLSTDTQYF
cdr3_length: 15; v_call: TRBV6-2/TRBV6-3; j_call: TRBJ2-7; cdr3_aa: CASSSGRGFPYEQYF
cdr3_length: 16; v_call: TRBV7-2; j_call: TRBJ2-7; cdr3_aa: CASSLGERGLPGEQYF
cdr3_length: 14; v_call: TRBV27; j_call: TRBJ1-5; cdr3_aa: CASSFQGPNQPQHF
cdr3_length: 12; v_call: TRBV5-8; j_call: TRBJ2-3; cdr3_aa: CASSWARDTQYF
cdr3_length: 13; v_call: TRBV5-6; j_call: TRBJ1-1; cdr3_aa: CASSLTGPTEAFF
cdr3_length: 15; v_call: TRBV7-2; j_call: TRBJ2-5; cdr3_aa: CASSLVGGKQETQYF
cdr3_length: 15; v_call: TRBV7-2; j_call: TRBJ2-5; cdr3_aa: CASRTERDLQETQYF
cdr3_length: 17; v_call: TRBV19; j_call: TRBJ2-3; cdr3_aa: CASTFRGGRGLTDTQYF
cdr3_length: 16; v_call: TRBV11-2; j_call: TRBJ1-2; cdr3_aa: CASSARTGDTNYGYTF
cdr3_length: 17; v_call: TRBV25-1; j_call: TRBJ1-1; cdr3_aa: CASSEFNRESMNTEAFF
cdr3_length: 14; v_call: TRBV5-1; j_call: TRBJ2-2; cdr3_aa: CASRFSTATGELFF
cdr3_length: 14; v_call: TRBV6-6; j_call: TRBJ1-2; cdr3_aa: CASSYRDVGYGYTF
cdr3_length: 17; v_call: TRBV28; j_call: TRBJ2-1; cdr3_aa: CASTPPQGGFMYNEQFF
cdr3_length: 13; v_call: TRBV5-1; j_call: TRBJ2-2; cdr3_aa: CASSLRGPGELFF
cdr3_length: 17; v_call: TRBV15; j_call: TRBJ2-1; cdr3_aa: CATSLPGLAGGRGEQFF
cdr3_length: 13; v_call: TRBV13; j_call: TRBJ2-7; cdr3_aa: CASSPGWEGEQYF
cdr3_length: 13; v_call: TRBV4-1; j_call: TRBJ1-1; cdr3_aa: CASSQGRNTEAFF
cdr3_length: 14; v_call: TRBV29-1; j_call: TRBJ2-2; cdr3_aa: CSVEGTRNTGELFF
cdr3_length: 14; v_call: TRBV4-3; j_call: TRBJ1-3; cdr3_aa: CASSHRGSGNTIYF
cdr3_length: 11; v_call: TRBV7-9; j_call: TRBJ2-7; cdr3_aa: CASGEQYEQYF
cdr3_length: 13; v_call: TRBV13; j_call: TRBJ2-7; cdr3_aa: CASSRSGQNEQYF
cdr3_length: 12; v_call: TRBV28; j_call: TRBJ2-3; cdr3_aa: CASMTSLDTQYF
cdr3_length: 14; v_call: TRBV6-5; j_call: TRBJ1-4; cdr3_aa: CASSRDRGGEKLFF
cdr3_length: 16; v_call: TRBV2; j_call: TRBJ2-7; cdr3_aa: CASSEGRAKSNYEQYF
cdr3_length: 15; v_call: TRBV28; j_call: TRBJ2-7; cdr3_aa: CASTLAGTGAYEQYF
cdr3_length: 14; v_call: TRBV6-1; j_call: TRBJ1-1; cdr3_aa: CASSDGVQVTEAFF
cdr3_length: 14; v_call: TRBV27; j_call: TRBJ2-3; cdr3_aa: CASSLGTAPDTQYF
cdr3_length: 15; v_call: TRBV5-1; j_call: TRBJ2-7; cdr3_aa: CASSLGTGPIYEQYF
cdr3_length: 11; v_call: TRBV6-2/TRBV6-3; j_call: TRBJ2-2; cdr3_aa: CASSSTGELFF
cdr3_length: 15; v_call: TRBV7-6; j_call: TRBJ1-5; cdr3_aa: CASSLDARENQPQHF
cdr3_length: 15; v_call: TRBV7-9; j_call: TRBJ1-6; cdr3_aa: CASSLGSSYNSPLHF
cdr3_length: 14; v_call: TRBV4-3; j_call: TRBJ1-2; cdr3_aa: CASSQDRGNYGYTF
cdr3_length: 13; v_call: TRBV12-3/TRBV12-4; j_call: TRBJ1-2; cdr3_aa: CASSPGTAYGYTF
cdr3_length: 17; v_call: TRBV4-1; j_call: TRBJ2-1; cdr3_aa: CASSQGLARSSYNEQFF
cdr3_length: 14; v_call: TRBV7-9; j_call: TRBJ2-2; cdr3_aa: CASSTTTQTGELFF